Each of the 7 T cell receptor beta chains below was sequenced from the same sample in a study of T cell repertoires in cytomegalovirus infection. Each CDR3 protein is one row after TCRdb ran MiXCR on the reads. The repertoire includes around 300,000 distinct CDR3 sequences, 9% to 9.5% of them detected once, and about 4.5% sits in the top ten. Sequencing used PBMCs. The source of these receptors is a human donor in good health (CMV status not recorded). Some clones in this sample may be carry-over from other donors' samples.

The rearrangement uses TRBV20-1 and TRBJ1-2; 9 bases line up with TRBD1. V trimming: 3 bases; J trimming: 0 bases; junction bases outside the gene matches: 8. The germline gives CDR1 DFQATT, CDR2 SNEGSKA (reference sequence). The CDR3 is made up of 16 amino acids. CDR3 DNA sequence: TGCAGTGCTAGGCCCGGGACAGGGTTATCTAACTATGGCTACACCTTC. Translation gives CSARPGTGLSNYGYTF.

This clonotype was counted a few times. The V call is TRBV20-1, the J call TRBJ2-1; D is possibly TRBD1 (6 bases). The CDR3 runs 12 residues. Per germline, CDR1 DFQATT and CDR2 SNEGSKA (reference sequence). V was clipped by 6 bases and J by 5 bases, with 11 bases between them. In DNA form, the CDR3 reads TGCAGTGCCAGGGGCCGAAACAATGAGCAGTTCTTC. Translation: CSARGRNNEQFF.

This clonotype appeared many times. The CDR3 reads CASSLGLAIEEQFF. In DNA form, the CDR3 reads TGTGCCAGCAGCCTGGGACTAGCGATAGAAGAGCAGTTCTTC. This chain connects TRBV7-2 to TRBJ2-1; 10 positions match TRBD2. J was trimmed by 10 bases and V by 5 bases; bases with no gene match: 8. CDR1 and CDR2 from the germline V gene are SGHTA and FQGNSA. The CDR3 is made up of 14 amino acids.

There are many counts of this clonotype. This sequence joins TRBV25-1 and TRBJ1-1; D may be TRBD1 (5 bases). CDR1 MGHDK and CDR2 SYGVNS come from the germline V gene. V was cut by 3 bases and J by 11 bases, with 13 bases left in between. There are 12 residues in the CDR3. The CDR3 nucleotides read TGTGCCAGCAGTGAGGGCAGACGGGGCGCTTTCTTT. This gives the protein CASSEGRRGAFF.

In its sample, this clonotype was seen many times. J is TRBJ1-1 and V is TRBV20-1; TRBD1 might be the D (5 bases). Germline CDR1 is DFQATT and CDR2 is SNEGSKA (reference sequence). V dropped 3 bases and J dropped 7 bases, with 18 bases sitting between them. This CDR3 is built from 14 residues. The chain's CDR3 is CSASGDLSLDEAFF. For the CDR3, the DNA is TGCAGTGCTAGTGGGGACCTAAGCCTGGATGAAGCTTTCTTT.

This clonotype was counted a few times. V and J are TRBV6-2 or TRBV6-3 and TRBJ1-2; possible D gene TRBD1, 5 bases. The CDR3 totals 13 residues. From germline, CDR1 is MNHEY and CDR2 SVGEGT. Trimming left V 5 bases short and J 2 bases short, with 9 bases between. CDR3 region: CASSVRDNYGYTF. CDR3 sequence (DNA): TGTGCCAGCAGTGTGCGGGACAACTATGGCTACACCTTC.

This clonotype was observed many times. This chain joins TRBV7-6 and TRBJ2-2; 8 positions match TRBD2. Trimming removed 3 bases from V and 3 bases from J; junction bases left unmatched: 9. From germline, CDR1 is SGHVS and CDR2 FNYEAQ. This CDR3 is 17 amino acids long. The CDR3 DNA sequence: TGTGCCAGCAGCTTGGGGGTAGCGGGGCCTTACACCGGGGAGCTGTTTTTT. The encoded protein is CASSLGVAGPYTGELFF.